This T cell receptor (beta chain) was sequenced in a study of monozygotic twins with inflammatory bowel disease (dated by TCRdb to between 2019 and 2020). Some background on the complete study: The complete study included roughly 30 monozygotic twin pairs: 19 IBD-discordant Danish pairs and nine German pairs, of which four were IBD-concordant and five were IBD-discordant. Each individual had, on average, about 151 000 unique TCRalpha sequences and 181 000 unique TCRbeta sequences available for analysis. The search for disease-associated traits relied mainly on comparing IBD patients with their genetically identical healthy co-twins within discordant pairs. Summary of the overall study and its limitations: The analysis was unable to tell different T cell subtypes apart. No single strong signal or clonotype linked to IBD turned up in the results, so the idea that one exists was not supported. Because patients were on differing immunosuppressive treatments, the repertoires may have picked up extra background noise and inter-individual variability. IBD patients shared fewer clonotypes with other individuals than healthy twins did, most markedly in patients showing signs of disease activity. IBD patients had lower TCRbeta repertoire diversity, measured by the inverse Simpson index, than their healthy co-twins. Repertoire similarity did not differ between concordant and discordant twins, which could be due to limited statistical power.

For this clonotype: Its antigen remains unidentified.

From each donor, an approximately 2.3 ml peripheral blood sample was collected into PAXgene tubes and kept at -80 degrees C. Without any T cell sorting, total RNA was extracted from whole blood using the PAXgene blood miRNA kit on an automated QIAcube. Peripheral blood from monozygotic twin pairs, either concordant or discordant for inflammatory bowel disease, underwent deep TCRalpha and TCRbeta repertoire profiling that used unique molecular barcoding. For every twin pair, smoking habits were documented, and each individual was categorised as a current, former or never smoker. CDR1 and CDR2 were assigned from the germline V gene (reference sequence) as SEHNR and FQNEAQ. The CDR3 holds 13 amino acids from the cysteine to the phenylalanine. This entry has no DNA. Receptor libraries were prepared by 5' RACE. For each TCR library, approximately 3.5 ug of total RNA was used. For each sample, cDNA synthesis was carried out in eight separate reactions using SMARTScribe reverse transcriptase. Unique molecular identifiers containing a 6-nucleotide sample barcode were introduced through template switching during cDNA synthesis. TCRalpha and TCRbeta cDNA was amplified in two nested PCRs of about 17 and 10 cycles, and bead purification was carried out after each PCR. Before amplification, the cDNA was treated with uracil DNA-glycosylase and purified using the QIAquick PCR purification kit. The second PCR was the step at which Illumina TruSeq-compatible adapters and sample-specific barcodes were added. Library quality and concentration were checked on TapeStation and Qubit, and libraries were pooled at 5 ng each. Sequencing of pooled libraries was carried out on an Illumina HiSeq2500 single-index Rapid Run using 2 x 100 bp reads and custom sequencing primers. In the authors' own workflow: MiGEC version 1.2.6 was used for UMI-based consensus assembly to correct PCR and sequencing errors. V(D)J alignment, clonotype assembly and CDR3 extraction were performed with MiXCR version 2.1.1. Gene usage, clonotype sharing and MAIT/NKT TCR abundance were normalised by analysing the top 1000, 10 000 and 20 000 clonotypes per sample. After downsampling to 27 000 UMIs, diversity was calculated as the inverse Simpson index using the vegan R package. Paired Mann-Whitney U tests were applied to discordant twin pairs, and Benjamini-Hochberg correction was used for multiple testing. After reprocessing by TCRdb, each CDR3 protein sequence is one entry, and no DNA is given. The V and J calls follow TCRdb's processing rather than the paper's. This sample's table has entries for around 220,000 distinct CDR3 sequences. The leading ten clones occupy 7.5% to 8% of the sample.

The chain employs TRBV7-9 and TRBJ2-7. Specimen: blood. The receptor was isolated from a human donor with ulcerative colitis or Crohn's disease, or a healthy co-twin of an affected twin (not recorded which). This receptor carries the CDR3 CASSSGVDYEQYF. The full variable domain, with segments outside the CDR3 supplied by the reference TRBV7-9 and TRBJ2-7 proteins, appears as DTGVSQNPRHKITKRGQNVTFRCDPISEHNRLYWYRQTLGQGPEFLTYFQNEAQLEKSRLLSDRFSAERPKGSFSTLEIQRTEQGDSAMYLCASSSGVDYEQYFGPGTRLTVT.